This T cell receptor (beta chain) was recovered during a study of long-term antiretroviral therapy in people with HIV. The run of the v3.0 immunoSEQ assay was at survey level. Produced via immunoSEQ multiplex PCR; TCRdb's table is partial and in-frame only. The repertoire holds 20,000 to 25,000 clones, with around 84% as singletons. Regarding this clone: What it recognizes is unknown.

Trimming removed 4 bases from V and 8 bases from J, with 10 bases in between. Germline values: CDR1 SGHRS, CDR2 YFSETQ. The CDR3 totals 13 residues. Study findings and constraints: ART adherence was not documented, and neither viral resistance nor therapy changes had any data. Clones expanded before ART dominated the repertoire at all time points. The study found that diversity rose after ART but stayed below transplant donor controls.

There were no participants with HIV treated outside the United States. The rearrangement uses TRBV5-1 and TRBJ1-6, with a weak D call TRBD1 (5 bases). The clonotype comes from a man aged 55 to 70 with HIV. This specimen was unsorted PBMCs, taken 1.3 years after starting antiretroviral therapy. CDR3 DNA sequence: TGCGCCAGCAGCGGACAATATGATTCACCCCTCCACTTT. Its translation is CASSGQYDSPLHF.